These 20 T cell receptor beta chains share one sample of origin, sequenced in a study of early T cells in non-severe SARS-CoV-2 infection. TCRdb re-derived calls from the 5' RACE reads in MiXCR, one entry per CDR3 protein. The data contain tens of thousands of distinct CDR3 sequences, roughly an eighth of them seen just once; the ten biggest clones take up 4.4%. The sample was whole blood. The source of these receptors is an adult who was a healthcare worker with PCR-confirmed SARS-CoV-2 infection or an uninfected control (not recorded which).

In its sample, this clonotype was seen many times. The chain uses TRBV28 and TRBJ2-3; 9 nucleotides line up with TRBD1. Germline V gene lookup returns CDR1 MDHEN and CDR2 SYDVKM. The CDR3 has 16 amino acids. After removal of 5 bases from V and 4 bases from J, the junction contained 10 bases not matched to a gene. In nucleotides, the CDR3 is TGTGCCAGCAGTCCAGGGGGACAGGGAGATCCAGATACGCAGTATTTT. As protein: CASSPGGQGDPDTQYF.

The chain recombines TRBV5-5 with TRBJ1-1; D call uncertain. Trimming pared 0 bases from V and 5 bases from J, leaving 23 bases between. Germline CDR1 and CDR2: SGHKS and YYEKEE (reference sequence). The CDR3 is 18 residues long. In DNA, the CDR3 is TGTGCCAGCAGCTTGGTGCGGGGTGGAGGGTCGCATGGGACTGAAGCTTTCTTT. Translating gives CASSLVRGGGSHGTEAFF.

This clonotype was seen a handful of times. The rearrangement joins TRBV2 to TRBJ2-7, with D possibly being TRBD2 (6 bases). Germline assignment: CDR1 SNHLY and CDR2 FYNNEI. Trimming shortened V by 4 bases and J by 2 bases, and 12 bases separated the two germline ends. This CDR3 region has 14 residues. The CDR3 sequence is CASSGDSGTYEQYF. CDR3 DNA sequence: TGTGCCAGCAGTGGAGATAGCGGAACCTACGAGCAGTACTTC.

This CDR3 reads CASSIWGGSTDTQYF. For the CDR3, the DNA is TGTGCCAGTAGTATCTGGGGCGGTAGCACAGATACGCAGTATTTT. The chain couples TRBV19 to TRBJ2-3, with a tentative D call TRBD1 (5 bases). Germline V CDR1 and CDR2: LNHDA, SQIVND (reference sequence). V lost 3 bases to trimming and J lost 0 bases, with 10 bases between them. The CDR3 contains 15 residues.

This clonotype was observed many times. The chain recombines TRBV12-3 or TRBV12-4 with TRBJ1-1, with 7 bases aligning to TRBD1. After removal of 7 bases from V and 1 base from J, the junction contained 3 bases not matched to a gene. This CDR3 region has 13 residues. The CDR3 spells CASKTGANTEAFF. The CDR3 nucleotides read TGTGCCAGCAAAACAGGGGCGAACACTGAAGCTTTCTTT.

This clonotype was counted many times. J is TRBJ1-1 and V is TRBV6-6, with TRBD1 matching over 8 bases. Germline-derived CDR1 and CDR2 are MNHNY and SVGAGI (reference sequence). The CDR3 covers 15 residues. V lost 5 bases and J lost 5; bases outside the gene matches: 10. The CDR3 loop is CASSDPPGGETEAFF. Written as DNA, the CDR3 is TGTGCCAGCAGTGACCCCCCAGGGGGCGAGACTGAAGCTTTCTTT.

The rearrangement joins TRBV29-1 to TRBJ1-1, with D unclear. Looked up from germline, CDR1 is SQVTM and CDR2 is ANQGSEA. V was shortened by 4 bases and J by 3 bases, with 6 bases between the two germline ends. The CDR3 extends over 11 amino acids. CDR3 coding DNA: TGCAGCGTTGGGGTAGACACTGAAGCTTTCTTT. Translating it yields CSVGVDTEAFF. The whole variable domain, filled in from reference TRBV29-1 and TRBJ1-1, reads SAVISQKPSRDICQRGTSLTIQCQVDSQVTMMFWYRQQPGQSLTLIATANQGSEATYESGFVIDKFPISRPNLTFSTLTVSNMSPEDSSIYLCSVGVDTEAFFGQGTRLTVV.

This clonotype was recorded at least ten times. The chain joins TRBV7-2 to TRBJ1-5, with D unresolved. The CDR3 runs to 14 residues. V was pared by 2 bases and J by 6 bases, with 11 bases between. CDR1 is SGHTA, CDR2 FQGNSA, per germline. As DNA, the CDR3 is TGTGCCAGCAGCTTAAACCCGGGCGGTCAGCCCCAGCATTTT. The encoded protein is CASSLNPGGQPQHF.

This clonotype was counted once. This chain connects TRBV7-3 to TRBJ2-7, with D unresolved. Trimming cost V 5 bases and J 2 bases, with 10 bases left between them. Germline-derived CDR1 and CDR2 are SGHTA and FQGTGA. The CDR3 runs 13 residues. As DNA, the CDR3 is TGTGCCAGCAGCCCCCCCGGAACCTACGAGCAGTACTTC. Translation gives CASSPPGTYEQYF.

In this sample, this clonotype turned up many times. DNA of the CDR3: TGTGCCAGCAGTTACTCGTTCGAGACAGGGGACGAAAAACTGTTTTTT. Protein: CASSYSFETGDEKLFF. This chain joins TRBV6-5 and TRBJ1-4, with 8 bases identical to TRBD1. Germline V gene data show CDR1 as MNHEY and CDR2 as SVGAGI. This CDR3 is 16 amino acids long. V lost 0 bases to trimming and J lost 8 bases; unmatched junction nucleotides: 8.

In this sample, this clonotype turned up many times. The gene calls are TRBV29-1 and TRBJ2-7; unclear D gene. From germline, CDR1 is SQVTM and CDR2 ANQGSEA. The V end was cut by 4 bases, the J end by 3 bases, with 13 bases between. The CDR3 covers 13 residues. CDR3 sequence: CSVVLINHYEQYF. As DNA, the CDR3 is TGCAGCGTTGTATTGATAAACCACTACGAGCAGTACTTC.

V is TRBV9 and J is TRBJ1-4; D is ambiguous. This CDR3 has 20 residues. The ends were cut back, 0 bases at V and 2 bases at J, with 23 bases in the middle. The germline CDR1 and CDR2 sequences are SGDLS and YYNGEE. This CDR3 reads CASSVGPSRPIDNTNEKLFF. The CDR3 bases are TGTGCCAGCAGCGTAGGACCCTCCAGACCGATAGACAATACTAATGAAAAACTGTTTTTT.

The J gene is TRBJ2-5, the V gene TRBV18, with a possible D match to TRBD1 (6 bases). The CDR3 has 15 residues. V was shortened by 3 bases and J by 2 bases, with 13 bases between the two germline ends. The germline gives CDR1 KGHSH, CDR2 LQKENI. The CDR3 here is CASSPPGQPQETQYF. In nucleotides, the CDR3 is TGTGCCAGCTCACCTCCCGGACAGCCTCAAGAGACCCAGTACTTC.

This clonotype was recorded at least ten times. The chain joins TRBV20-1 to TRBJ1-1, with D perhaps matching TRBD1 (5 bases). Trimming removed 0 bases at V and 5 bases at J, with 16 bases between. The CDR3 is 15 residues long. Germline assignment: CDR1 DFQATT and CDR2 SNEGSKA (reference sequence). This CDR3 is CSARDWGRVDTEAFF. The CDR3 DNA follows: TGCAGTGCTAGAGATTGGGGCAGGGTTGATACTGAAGCTTTCTTT.

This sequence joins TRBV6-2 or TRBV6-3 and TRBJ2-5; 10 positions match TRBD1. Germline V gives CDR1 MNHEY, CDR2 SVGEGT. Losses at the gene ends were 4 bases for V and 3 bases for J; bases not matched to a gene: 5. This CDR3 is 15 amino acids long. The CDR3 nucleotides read TGTGCCAGCAGTTCGACCGGGACAGGGGAAGAGACCCAGTACTTC. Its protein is CASSSTGTGEETQYF.

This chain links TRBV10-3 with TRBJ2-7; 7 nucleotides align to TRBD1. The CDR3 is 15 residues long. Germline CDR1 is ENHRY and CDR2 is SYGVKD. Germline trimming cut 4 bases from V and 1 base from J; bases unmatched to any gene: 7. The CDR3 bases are TGTGCCATCAGTGCCGCTAACAGGGGTTCCTACGAGCAGTACTTC. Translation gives CAISAANRGSYEQYF.

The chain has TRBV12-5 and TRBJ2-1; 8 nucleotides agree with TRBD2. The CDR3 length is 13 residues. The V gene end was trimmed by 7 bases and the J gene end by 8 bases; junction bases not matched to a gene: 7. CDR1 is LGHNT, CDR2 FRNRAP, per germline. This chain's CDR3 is CASASRGGYEQFF. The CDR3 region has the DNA TGTGCTAGTGCCTCACGGGGGGGCTATGAGCAGTTCTTC.

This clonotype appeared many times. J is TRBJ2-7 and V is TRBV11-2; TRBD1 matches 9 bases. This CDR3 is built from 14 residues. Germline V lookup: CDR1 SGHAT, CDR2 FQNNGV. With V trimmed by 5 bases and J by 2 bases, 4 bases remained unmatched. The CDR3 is CASSAGTGPYEQYF. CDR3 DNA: TGTGCCAGCAGCGCCGGGACAGGGCCCTACGAGCAGTACTTC.

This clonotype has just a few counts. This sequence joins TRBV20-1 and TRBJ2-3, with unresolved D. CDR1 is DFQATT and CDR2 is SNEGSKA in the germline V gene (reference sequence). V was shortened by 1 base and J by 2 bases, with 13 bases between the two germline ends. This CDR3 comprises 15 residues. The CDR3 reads CSARGNFKVTDTQYF. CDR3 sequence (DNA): TGCAGTGCTAGAGGGAACTTCAAAGTCACAGATACGCAGTATTTT.

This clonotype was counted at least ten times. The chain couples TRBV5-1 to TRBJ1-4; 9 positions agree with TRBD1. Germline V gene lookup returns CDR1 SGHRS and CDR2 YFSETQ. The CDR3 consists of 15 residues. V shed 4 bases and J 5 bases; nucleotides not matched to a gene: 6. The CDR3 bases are TGCGCCAGCAGCCCTCAAGGGACAGGGAATGAAAAACTGTTTTTT. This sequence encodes CASSPQGTGNEKLFF.